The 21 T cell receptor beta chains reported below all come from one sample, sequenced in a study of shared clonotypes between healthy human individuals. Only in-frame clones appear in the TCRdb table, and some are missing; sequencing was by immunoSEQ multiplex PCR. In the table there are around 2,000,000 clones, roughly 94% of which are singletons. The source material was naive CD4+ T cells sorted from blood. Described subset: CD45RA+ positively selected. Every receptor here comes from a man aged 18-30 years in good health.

CDR3 nucleotides: TGCGCCAGGATCAAGGGGGCTGAGGCCTACGAGCAGTACTTC. Protein: CARIKGAEAYEQYF. The chain recombines TRBV10-1 with TRBJ2-7; TRBD1 matches at 7 bases. Germline trimming cut 9 bases from V and 2 bases from J; bases unmatched to any gene: 10. The length of the CDR3 is 14 residues. CDR1 WNHNN and CDR2 SYGVQD come from the germline V gene (reference sequence).

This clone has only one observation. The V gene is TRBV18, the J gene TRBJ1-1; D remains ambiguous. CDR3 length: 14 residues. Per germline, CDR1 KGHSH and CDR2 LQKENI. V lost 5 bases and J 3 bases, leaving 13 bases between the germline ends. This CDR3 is CASSSQERDTEAFF. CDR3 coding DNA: TGTGCCAGCTCATCGCAGGAGAGGGACACTGAAGCTTTCTTT.

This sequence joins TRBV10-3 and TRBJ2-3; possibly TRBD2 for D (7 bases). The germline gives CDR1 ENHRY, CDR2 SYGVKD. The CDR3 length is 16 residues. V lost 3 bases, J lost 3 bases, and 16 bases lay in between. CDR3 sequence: CAISDPRGGRTDTQYF. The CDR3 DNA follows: TGTGCCATCAGTGACCCGAGGGGGGGGAGGACAGATACGCAGTATTTT.

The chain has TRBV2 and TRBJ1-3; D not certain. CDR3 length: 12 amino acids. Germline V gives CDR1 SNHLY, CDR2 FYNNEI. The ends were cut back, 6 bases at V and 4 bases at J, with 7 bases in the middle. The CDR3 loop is CASSPTGNTIYF. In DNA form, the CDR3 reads TGTGCCAGCAGCCCCACGGGAAACACCATATATTTT. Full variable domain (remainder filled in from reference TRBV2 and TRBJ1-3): EPEVTQTPSHQVTQMGQEVILRCVPISNHLYFYWYRQILGQKVEFLVSFYNNEISEKSEIFDDQFSVERPDGSNFTLKIRSTKLEDSAMYFCASSPTGNTIYFGEGSWLTVV.

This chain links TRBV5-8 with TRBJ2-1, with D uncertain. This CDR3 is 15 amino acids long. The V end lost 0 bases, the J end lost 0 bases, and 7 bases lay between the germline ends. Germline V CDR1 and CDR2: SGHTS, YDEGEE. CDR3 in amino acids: CASSLDRSSYNEQFF. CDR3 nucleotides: TGTGCCAGCAGCTTGGACAGATCCTCCTACAATGAGCAGTTCTTC. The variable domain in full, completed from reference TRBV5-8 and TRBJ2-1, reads EAGVTQSPTHLIKTRGQQATLRCSPISGHTSVYWYQQALGLGLQFLLWYDEGEERNRGNFPPRFSGRQFPNYSSELNVNALELEDSALYLCASSLDRSSYNEQFFGPGTRLTVL.

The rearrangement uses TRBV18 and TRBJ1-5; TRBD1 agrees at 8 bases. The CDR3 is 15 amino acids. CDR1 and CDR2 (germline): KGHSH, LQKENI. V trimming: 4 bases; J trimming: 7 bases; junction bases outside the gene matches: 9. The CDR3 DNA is TGTGCCAGCTCACTATCTGTGGACAGGGACCAGCCCCAGCATTTT. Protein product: CASSLSVDRDQPQHF.

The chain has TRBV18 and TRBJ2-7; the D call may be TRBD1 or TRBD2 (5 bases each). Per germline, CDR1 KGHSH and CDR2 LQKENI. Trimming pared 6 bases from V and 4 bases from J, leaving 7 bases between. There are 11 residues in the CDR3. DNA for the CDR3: TGTGCCAGCTCTGAGGGGTACGAGCAGTACTTC. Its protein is CASSEGYEQYF. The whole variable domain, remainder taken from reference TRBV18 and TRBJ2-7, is NAGVMQNPRHLVRRRGQEARLRCSPMKGHSHVYWYRQLPEEGLKFMVYLQKENIIDESGMPKERFSAEFPKEGPSILRIQQVVRGDSAAYFCASSEGYEQYFGPGTRLTVT.

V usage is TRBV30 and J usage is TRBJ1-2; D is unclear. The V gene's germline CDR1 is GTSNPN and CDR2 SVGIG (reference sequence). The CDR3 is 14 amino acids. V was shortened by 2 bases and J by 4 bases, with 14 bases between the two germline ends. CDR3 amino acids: CAWSPLQSSYGYTF. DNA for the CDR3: TGTGCCTGGAGTCCACTCCAGAGTAGCTATGGCTACACCTTC.

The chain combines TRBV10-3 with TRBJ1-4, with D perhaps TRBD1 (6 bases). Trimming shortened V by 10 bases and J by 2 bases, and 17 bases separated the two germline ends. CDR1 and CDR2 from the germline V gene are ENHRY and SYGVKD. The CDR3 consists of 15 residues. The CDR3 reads CASKDSLGTNEKLFF. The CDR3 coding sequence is TGTGCCAGCAAGGACAGCCTAGGTACTAATGAAAAACTGTTTTTT.

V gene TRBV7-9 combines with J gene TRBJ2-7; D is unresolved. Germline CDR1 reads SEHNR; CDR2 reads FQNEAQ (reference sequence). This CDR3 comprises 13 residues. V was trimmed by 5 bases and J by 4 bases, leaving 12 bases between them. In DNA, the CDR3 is TGTGCCAGCAGCCGAAGTGGTGGATACGAGCAGTACTTC. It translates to CASSRSGGYEQYF.

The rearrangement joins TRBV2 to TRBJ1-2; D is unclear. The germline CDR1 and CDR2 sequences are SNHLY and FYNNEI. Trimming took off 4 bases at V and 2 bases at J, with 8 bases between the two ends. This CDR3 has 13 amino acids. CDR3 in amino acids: CASSAHSNYGYTF. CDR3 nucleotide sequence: TGTGCCAGCAGTGCGCACAGCAACTATGGCTACACCTTC.

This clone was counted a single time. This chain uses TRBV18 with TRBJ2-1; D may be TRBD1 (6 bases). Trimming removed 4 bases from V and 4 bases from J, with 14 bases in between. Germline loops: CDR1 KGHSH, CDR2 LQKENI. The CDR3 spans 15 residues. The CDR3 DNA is TGTGCCAGCTCACACCCCGGACAGAGTTACAATGAGCAGTTCTTC. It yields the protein CASSHPGQSYNEQFF.

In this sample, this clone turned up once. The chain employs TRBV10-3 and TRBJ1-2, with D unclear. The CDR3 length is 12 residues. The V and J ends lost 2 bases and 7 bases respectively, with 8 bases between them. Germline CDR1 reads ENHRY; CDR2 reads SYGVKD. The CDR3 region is CAISEGMGGYTF. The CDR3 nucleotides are TGTGCCATCAGTGAGGGAATGGGTGGCTACACCTTC.

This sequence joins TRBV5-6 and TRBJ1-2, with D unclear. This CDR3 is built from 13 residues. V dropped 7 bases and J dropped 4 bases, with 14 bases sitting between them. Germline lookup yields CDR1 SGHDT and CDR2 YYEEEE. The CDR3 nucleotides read TGTGCCAGCGTCCGCCAGACTTCCTATGGCTACACCTTC. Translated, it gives CASVRQTSYGYTF. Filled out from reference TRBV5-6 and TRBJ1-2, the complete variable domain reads DAGVTQSPTHLIKTRGQQVTLRCSPKSGHDTVSWYQQALGQGPQFIFQYYEEEERQRGNFPDRFSGHQFPNYSSELNVNALLLGDSALYLCASVRQTSYGYTFGSGTRLTVV.

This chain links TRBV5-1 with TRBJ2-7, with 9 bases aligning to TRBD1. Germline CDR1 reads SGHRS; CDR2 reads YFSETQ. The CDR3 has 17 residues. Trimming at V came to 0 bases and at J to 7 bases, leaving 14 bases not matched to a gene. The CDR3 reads CASSLVGSGTGMEEQYF. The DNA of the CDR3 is TGCGCCAGCAGCTTGGTGGGGTCCGGGACAGGGATGGAAGAGCAGTACTTC.

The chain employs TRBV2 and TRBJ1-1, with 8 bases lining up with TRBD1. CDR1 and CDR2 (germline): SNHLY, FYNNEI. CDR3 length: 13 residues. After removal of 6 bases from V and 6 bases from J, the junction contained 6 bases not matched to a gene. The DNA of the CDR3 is TGTGCCAGCAGGGACAGGGAGGGCTCTGAAGCTTTCTTT. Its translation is CASRDREGSEAFF.

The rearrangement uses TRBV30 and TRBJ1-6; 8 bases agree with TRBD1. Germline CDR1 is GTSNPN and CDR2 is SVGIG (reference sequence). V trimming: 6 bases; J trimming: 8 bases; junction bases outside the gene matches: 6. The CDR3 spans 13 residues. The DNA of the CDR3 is TGTGCCTGTGGACAGGGTCGAGATTCACCCCTCCACTTT. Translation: CACGQGRDSPLHF.

The CDR3 region has the DNA TGTGCCAGCAGCTTGGAGCCTACAGTCTATGGCTACACCTTC. It codes for CASSLEPTVYGYTF. V is TRBV5-6 and J is TRBJ1-2; unclear D gene. V was clipped by 0 bases and J by 4 bases, with 10 bases between them. The germline CDR1 and CDR2 sequences are SGHDT and YYEEEE. The CDR3 length is 14 residues.

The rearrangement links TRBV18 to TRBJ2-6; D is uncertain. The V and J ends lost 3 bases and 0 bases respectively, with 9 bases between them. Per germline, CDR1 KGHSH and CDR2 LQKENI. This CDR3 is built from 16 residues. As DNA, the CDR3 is TGTGCCAGCTCACCCATAGCAGGCTCTGGGGCCAACGTCCTGACTTTC. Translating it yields CASSPIAGSGANVLTF.

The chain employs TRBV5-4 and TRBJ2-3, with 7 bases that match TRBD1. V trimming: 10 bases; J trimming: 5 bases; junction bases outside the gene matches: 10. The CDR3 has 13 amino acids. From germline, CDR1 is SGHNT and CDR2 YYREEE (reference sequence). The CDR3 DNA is TGTGCCGGAACGGGACAGTGGGGAGATACGCAGTATTTT. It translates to CAGTGQWGDTQYF.

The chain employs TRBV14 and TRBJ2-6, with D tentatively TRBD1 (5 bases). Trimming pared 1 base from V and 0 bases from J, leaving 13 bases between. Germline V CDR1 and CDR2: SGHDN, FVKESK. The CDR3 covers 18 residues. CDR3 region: CASSQVGVSPSGANVLTF. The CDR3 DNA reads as TGTGCCAGCAGCCAAGTAGGGGTCTCACCCTCTGGGGCCAACGTCCTGACTTTC. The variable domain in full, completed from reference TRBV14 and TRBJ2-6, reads EAGVTQFPSHSVIEKGQTVTLRCDPISGHDNLYWYRRVMGKEIKFLLHFVKESKQDESGMPNNRFLAERTGGTYSTLKVQPAELEDSGVYFCASSQVGVSPSGANVLTFGAGSRLTVL.